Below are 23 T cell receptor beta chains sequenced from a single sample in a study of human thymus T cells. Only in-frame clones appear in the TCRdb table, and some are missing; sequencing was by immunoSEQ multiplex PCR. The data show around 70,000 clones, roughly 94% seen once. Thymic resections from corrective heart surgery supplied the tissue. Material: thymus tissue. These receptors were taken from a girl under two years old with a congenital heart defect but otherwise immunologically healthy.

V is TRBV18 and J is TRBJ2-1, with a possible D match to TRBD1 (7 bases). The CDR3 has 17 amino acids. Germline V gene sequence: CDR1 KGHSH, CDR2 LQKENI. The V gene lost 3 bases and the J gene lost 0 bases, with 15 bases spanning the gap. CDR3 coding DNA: TGTGCCAGCTCACCCCGCCCAGGGGGGAACTCCTACAATGAGCAGTTCTTC. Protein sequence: CASSPRPGGNSYNEQFF.

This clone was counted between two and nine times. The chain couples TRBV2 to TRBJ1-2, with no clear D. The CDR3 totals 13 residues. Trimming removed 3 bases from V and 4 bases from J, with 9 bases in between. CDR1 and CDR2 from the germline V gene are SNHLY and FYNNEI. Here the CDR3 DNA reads TGTGCCAGCAGTGATGCGAGAGCCTATGGCTACACCTTC. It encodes CASSDARAYGYTF. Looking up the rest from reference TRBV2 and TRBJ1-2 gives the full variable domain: EPEVTQTPSHQVTQMGQEVILRCVPISNHLYFYWYRQILGQKVEFLVSFYNNEISEKSEIFDDQFSVERPDGSNFTLKIRSTKLEDSAMYFCASSDARAYGYTFGSGTRLTVV.

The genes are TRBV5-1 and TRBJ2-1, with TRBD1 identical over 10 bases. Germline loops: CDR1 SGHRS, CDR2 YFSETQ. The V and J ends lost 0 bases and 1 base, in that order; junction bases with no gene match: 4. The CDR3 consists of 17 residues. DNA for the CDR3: TGCGCCAGCAGCTTGGGGCCGGGACAGGGGTCCTACAATGAGCAGTTCTTC. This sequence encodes CASSLGPGQGSYNEQFF.

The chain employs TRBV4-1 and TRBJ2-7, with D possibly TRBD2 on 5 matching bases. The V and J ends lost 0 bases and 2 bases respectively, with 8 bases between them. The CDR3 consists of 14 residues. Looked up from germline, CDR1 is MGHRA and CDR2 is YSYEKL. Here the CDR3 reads CASSQDKRTYEQYF. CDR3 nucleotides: TGCGCCAGCAGCCAAGATAAGCGGACCTACGAGCAGTACTTC.

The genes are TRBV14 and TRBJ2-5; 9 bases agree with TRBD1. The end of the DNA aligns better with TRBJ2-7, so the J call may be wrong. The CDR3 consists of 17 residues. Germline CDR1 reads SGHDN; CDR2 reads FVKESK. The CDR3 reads CASSQVDTGGGWNEQYF. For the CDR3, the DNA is TGTGCCAGCAGCCAAGTGGACACAGGGGGCGGATGGAACGAGCAGTACTTC.

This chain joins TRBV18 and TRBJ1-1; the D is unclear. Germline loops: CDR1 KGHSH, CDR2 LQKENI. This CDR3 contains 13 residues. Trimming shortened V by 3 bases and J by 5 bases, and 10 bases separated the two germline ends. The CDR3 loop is CASSPGQETEAFF. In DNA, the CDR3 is TGTGCCAGCTCACCGGGTCAGGAGACTGAAGCTTTCTTT. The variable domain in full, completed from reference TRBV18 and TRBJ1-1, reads NAGVMQNPRHLVRRRGQEARLRCSPMKGHSHVYWYRQLPEEGLKFMVYLQKENIIDESGMPKERFSAEFPKEGPSILRIQQVVRGDSAAYFCASSPGQETEAFFGQGTRLTVV.

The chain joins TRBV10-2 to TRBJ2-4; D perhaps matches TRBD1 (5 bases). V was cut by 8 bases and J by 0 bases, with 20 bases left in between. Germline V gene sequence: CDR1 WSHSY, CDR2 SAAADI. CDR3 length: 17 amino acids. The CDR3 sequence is CASLNLTDPLAKNIQYF. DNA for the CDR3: TGCGCCAGCCTTAATTTGACAGATCCCCTAGCCAAAAACATTCAGTACTTC.

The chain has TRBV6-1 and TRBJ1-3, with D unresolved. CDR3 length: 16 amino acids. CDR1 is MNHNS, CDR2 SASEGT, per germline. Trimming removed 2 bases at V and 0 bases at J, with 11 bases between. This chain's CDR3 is CASSESSQASGNTIYF. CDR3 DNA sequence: TGTGCCAGCAGTGAAAGCTCTCAGGCCTCTGGAAACACCATATATTTT.

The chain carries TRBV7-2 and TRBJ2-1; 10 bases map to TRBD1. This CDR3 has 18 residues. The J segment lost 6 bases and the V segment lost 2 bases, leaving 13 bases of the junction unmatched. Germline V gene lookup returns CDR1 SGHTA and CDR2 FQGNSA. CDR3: CASSLNAPGQGRPNEQFF. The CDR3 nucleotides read TGTGCCAGCAGCTTAAATGCCCCGGGACAGGGGAGGCCCAATGAGCAGTTCTTC.

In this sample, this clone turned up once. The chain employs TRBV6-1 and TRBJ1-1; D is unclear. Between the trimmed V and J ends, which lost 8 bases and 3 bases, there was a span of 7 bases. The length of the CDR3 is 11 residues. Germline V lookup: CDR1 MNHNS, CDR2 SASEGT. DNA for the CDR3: TGTGCCAGCCCGACCTACACTGAAGCTTTCTTT. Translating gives CASPTYTEAFF.

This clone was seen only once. DNA of the CDR3: TGTGCCAGCAGCTTAGCCCGGGACATGGGCGTTCAAGAGACCCAGTACTTC. This translates into CASSLARDMGVQETQYF. This chain links TRBV7-2 with TRBJ2-5; a possible D gene is TRBD1 (6 bases). Germline assignment: CDR1 SGHTA and CDR2 FQGNSA. V was clipped by 0 bases and J by 2 bases, with 16 bases between them. The CDR3 length is 17 residues.

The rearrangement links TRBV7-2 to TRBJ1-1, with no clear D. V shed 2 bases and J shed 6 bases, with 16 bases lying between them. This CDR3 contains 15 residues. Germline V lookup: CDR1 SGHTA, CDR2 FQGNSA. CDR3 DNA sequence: TGTGCCAGCAGCTTAAGCGGAAGGATAGACCCTGAAGCTTTCTTT. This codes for CASSLSGRIDPEAFF.

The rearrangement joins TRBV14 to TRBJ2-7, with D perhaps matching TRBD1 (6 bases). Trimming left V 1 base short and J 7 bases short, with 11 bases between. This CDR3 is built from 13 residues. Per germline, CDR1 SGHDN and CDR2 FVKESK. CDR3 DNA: TGTGCCAGCAGCCAAGGGGGGCAGCGGGAGCAGTACTTC. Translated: CASSQGGQREQYF.

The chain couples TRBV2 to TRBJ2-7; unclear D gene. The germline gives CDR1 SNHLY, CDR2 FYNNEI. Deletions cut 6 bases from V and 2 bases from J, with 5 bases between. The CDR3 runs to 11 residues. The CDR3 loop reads CASRVTYEQYF. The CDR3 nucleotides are TGTGCCAGCAGGGTTACCTACGAGCAGTACTTC.

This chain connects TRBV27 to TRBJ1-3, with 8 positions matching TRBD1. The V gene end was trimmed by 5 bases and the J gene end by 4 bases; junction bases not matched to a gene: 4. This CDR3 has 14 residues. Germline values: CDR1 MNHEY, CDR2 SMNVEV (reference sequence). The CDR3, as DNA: TGTGCCAGCAGTCCGGGACAGGTGGGAAACACCATATATTTT. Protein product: CASSPGQVGNTIYF.

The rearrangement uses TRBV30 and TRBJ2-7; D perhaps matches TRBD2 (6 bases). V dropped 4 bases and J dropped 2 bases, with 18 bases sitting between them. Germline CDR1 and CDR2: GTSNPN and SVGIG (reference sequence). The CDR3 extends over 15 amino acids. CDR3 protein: CAWTVGTLLPYEQYF. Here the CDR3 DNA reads TGTGCCTGGACCGTCGGGACTCTCCTCCCCTACGAGCAGTACTTC.

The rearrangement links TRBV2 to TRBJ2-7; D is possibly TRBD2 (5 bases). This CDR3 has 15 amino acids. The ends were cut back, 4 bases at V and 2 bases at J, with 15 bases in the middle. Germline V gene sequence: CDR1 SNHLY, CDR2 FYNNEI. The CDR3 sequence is CASSGPAMRAYEQYF. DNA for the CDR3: TGTGCCAGCAGTGGTCCGGCCATGAGGGCCTACGAGCAGTACTTC.

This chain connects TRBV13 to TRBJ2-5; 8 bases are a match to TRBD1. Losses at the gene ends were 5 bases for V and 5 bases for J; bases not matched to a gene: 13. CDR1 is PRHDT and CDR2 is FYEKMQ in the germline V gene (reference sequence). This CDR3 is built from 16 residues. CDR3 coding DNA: TGTGCCAGCAGCCACCAGACAGGGGCGAGGTCGGAGACCCAGTACTTC. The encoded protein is CASSHQTGARSETQYF.

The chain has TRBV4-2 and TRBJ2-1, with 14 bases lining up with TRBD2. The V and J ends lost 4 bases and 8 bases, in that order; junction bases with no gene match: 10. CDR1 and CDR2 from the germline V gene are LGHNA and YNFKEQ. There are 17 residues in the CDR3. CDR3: CASSRSGTSGRPDEQFF. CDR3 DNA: TGTGCCAGCAGCCGTTCTGGGACTAGCGGGAGACCGGATGAGCAGTTCTTC.

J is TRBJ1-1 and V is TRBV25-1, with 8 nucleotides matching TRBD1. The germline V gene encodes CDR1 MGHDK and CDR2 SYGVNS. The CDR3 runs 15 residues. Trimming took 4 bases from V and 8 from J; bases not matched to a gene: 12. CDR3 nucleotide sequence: TGTGCCAGCAGTGTGGGCAGGGGGCGCGGGGGCGAAGCTTTCTTT. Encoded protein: CASSVGRGRGGEAFF.

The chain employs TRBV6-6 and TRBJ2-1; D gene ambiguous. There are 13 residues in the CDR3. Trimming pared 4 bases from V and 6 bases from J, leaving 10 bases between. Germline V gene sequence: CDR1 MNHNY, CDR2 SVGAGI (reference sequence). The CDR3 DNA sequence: TGTGCCAGCAGTTTCGACGCTTGCAATGAGCAGTTCTTC. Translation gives CASSFDACNEQFF.

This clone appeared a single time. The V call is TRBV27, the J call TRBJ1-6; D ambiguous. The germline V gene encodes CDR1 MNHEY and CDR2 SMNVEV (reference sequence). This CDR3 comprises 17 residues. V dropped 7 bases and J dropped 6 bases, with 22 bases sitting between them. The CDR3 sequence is CASKFTPGSSSNSPLHF. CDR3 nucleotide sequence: TGTGCCAGCAAGTTTACCCCAGGTTCTAGCTCTAATTCACCCCTCCACTTT.

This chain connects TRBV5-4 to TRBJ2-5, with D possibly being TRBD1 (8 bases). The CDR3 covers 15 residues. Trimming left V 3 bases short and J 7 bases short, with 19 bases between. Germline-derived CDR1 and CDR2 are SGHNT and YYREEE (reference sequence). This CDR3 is CASSSSDREGATQYF. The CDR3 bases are TGTGCCAGCAGCTCCTCGGACAGGGAGGGAGCGACCCAGTACTTC.